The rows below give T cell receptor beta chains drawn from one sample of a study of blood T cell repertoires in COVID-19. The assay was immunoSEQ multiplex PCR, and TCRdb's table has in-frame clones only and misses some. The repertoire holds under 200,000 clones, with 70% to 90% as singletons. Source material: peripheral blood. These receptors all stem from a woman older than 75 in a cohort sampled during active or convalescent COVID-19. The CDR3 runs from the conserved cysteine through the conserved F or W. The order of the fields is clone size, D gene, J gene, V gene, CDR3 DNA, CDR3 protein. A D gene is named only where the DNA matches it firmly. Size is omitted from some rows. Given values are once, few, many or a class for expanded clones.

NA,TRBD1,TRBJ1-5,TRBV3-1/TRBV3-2,TGTGCCAGCAGCCAAGATCGGGACAGGGGAAGGGGCAATCAGCCCCAGCATTTT,CASSQDRDRGRGNQPQHF
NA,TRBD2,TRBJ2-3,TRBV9,TGTGCCAGCAGCGTAGGGCGGGAGGGCCTAGATACGCAGTATTTT,CASSVGREGLDTQYF
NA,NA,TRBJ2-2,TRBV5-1,TGCGCCAGCAGCGACCCCGGGTGGGGGGAGCTGTTTTTT,CASSDPGWGELFF
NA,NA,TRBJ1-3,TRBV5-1,TGCGCCAGCAGCTTGGCCCCGGGATCTTCTGGAAACACCATATATTTT,CASSLAPGSSGNTIYF
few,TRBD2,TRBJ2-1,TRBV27,TGTGCCAGCAGTCCCCCCCAACTCCTTAGCGGGAGGGGGGCGGATGAGCAGTTCTTC,CASSPPQLLSGRGADEQFF
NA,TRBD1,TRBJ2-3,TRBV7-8,TGTGCCAGCAGCTTAGGGGGGACAGGAGGCACAGATACGCAGTATTTT,CASSLGGTGGTDTQYF
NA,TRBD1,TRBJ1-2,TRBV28,TGTGCCAGCAGTTTTCCGGGACAGGGAAACTATGGCTACACCTTC,CASSFPGQGNYGYTF
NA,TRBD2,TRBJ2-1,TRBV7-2,TGTGCCAGCAGCCCCCCAGGCGGGGGGGCCTACAATGAGCAGTTCTTC,CASSPPGGGAYNEQFF
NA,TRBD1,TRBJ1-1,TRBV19,TGTGCCAGTAGTGCTGGACAGGGGAACACTGAAGCTTTCTTT,CASSAGQGNTEAFF
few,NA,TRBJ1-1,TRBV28,TGTGCCAGCAGTTTGGCGAACACTGAAGCTTTCTTT,CASSLANTEAFF
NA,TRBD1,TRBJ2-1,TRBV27,TGTGCCAGCAGTGCCTACCTTTGGGGGGGGACAGGGGATGAGCAGTTCTTC,CASSAYLWGGTGDEQFF
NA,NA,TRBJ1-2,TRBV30,TGTGCCTGGACCCCCGCACTGCGGACTAGGAAGGCCGGCTACACCTTC,CAWTPALRTRKAGYTF
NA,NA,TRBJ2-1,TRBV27,TGTGCCAGCAGCAGTGGGGGAGGAGAGGGTAGCAATGAGCAGTTCTTC,CASSSGGGEGSNEQFF
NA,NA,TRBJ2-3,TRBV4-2,TGTGCCAGCAGCCCCGGGACTAGCACAGATACGCAGTATTTT,CASSPGTSTDTQYF
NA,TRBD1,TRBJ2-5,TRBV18,TGTGCCAGCTCAATTAAAAGGGGGCGACAAGAGACCCAGTACTTC,CASSIKRGRQETQYF
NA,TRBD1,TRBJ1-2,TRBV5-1,TGCGCCAGCAGCTTGTCCGGGACAGTAGTCTATGGCTACACCTTC,CASSLSGTVVYGYTF
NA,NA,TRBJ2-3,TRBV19,TGTGCCAGTAGCCGAGAAGCAGATACGCAGTATTTT,CASSREADTQYF
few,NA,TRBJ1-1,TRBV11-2,TGTGCCAGCAGCTTAGTCGGACAGAGCCTGCCGTATGAAGCTTTCTTT,CASSLVGQSLPYEAFF
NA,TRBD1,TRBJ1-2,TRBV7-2,TGTGCCAGCAGGCTTCGTCGGGAACAGGGGGCGAAAGGCTACACCTTC,CASRLRREQGAKGYTF
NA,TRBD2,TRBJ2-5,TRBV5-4,TGTGCCAGCAGCTTGTCGGCGGGAGCGGTAGAGACCCAGTACTTC,CASSLSAGAVETQYF
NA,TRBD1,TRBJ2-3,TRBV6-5,TGTGCCAGCAGTTTTGACAGGGGGGTAGATACGCAGTATTTT,CASSFDRGVDTQYF
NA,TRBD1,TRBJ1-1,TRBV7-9,TGTGCCAGCAGCCCAGGACAGGGGACGAACACTGAAGCTTTCTTT,CASSPGQGTNTEAFF
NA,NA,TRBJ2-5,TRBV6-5,TGTGCCAGCAGTCTCAGGGGAAGGGAGACCCAGTACTTC,CASSLRGRETQYF
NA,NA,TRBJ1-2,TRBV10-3,TGTGCCATCAGTGAGCGGGGGGCCTATGGCTACACCTTC,CAISERGAYGYTF
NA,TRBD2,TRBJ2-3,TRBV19,TGTGCCAGTATGGTAAGCGGGGTCAGCACAGATACGCAGTATTTT,CASMVSGVSTDTQYF
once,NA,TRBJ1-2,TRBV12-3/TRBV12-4,TGTGCCAGCGTATTTCGGGGAGGAAGTGGCTACACCTTC,CASVFRGGSGYTF
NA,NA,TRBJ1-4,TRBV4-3,TGCGCCAGCAGCCAAGATGTTTGGGTCGGGTCTGACGGGGAAAAACTGTTTTTT,CASSQDVWVGSDGEKLFF
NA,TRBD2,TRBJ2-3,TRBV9,TGTGCCAGCAGCGTAGGGGGACTAGCGGTCACAGATACGCAGTATTTT,CASSVGGLAVTDTQYF
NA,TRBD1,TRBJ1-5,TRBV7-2,TGTGCCAGCAGCTTAGTGGGACAGGCGAATCAGCCCCAGCATTTT,CASSLVGQANQPQHF
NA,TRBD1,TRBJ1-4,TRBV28,TGTGCCAGCAGCCTCGACAGGGGGCCTGAAAAACTGTTTTTT,CASSLDRGPEKLFF